The clone carrying this T cell receptor beta chain was counted at least ten times. A library of TCRbeta sequences, prepared with unique molecular identifiers, was generated. TCRdb ran MiXCR on the PCR reads and lists one entry per CDR3 protein. The sample lists about 640,000 distinct CDR3 sequences; over 15% were seen once. The record originates from a study of T-cell reconstitution after alpha-beta-depleted transplantation in children. Sequences were derived from PBMCs from the stem cell graft donor, sampled from the stem cell graft. The origin of this receptor is a human donor who donated a stem cell graft to a child with acute myeloid leukemia.

The CDR3 DNA reads TGTGCCAGCAGTTACGGGACAGCCGCCCTCTACGAGCAGTACTTC. This translates into CASSYGTAALYEQYF. V is TRBV6-5 and J is TRBJ2-7; TRBD1 agrees at 7 bases. CDR1 MNHEY and CDR2 SVGAGI come from the germline V gene. This CDR3 region has 15 residues. The V and J ends lost 2 bases and 3 bases, in that order; junction bases with no gene match: 7.